Below, one TCR beta chain is given with its context. The sample belongs to a study of blood T cell repertoires in COVID-19. Study summary: There were acute and convalescent COVID-19 samples, and they came from the United States, Italy and Spain. T cells, B-cell-depleted T cells, or PBMCs supplied cDNA or gDNA.

In germline, CDR1 is SNHLY, CDR2 FYNNEI. This CDR3 region has 14 residues. Trimming took 8 bases from V and 9 from J, leaving 17 bases between them. As processed by the authors: From reference gene primer amplification, estimates of nucleated cell counts were derived. The protocol was immunoSEQ multiplex PCR, while the TCRdb copy is restricted to in-frame clones and leaves out a portion. Clone size and the V and J calls come from that table; the DNA yielded D and trimming. This sample has over 110,000 clones, with 80% to 90% found just once. This TCR was sampled from a woman aged 45 to 65 with acute or convalescent COVID-19. Sequenced material: peripheral blood. V usage is TRBV2 and J usage is TRBJ1-6; D possibly corresponds to TRBD1 (6 bases). The chain's CDR3 is CASLREQGRSPLHF. The CDR3 DNA reads TGTGCCAGCTTGAGAGAGCAGGGGCGTTCACCCCTCCACTTT.